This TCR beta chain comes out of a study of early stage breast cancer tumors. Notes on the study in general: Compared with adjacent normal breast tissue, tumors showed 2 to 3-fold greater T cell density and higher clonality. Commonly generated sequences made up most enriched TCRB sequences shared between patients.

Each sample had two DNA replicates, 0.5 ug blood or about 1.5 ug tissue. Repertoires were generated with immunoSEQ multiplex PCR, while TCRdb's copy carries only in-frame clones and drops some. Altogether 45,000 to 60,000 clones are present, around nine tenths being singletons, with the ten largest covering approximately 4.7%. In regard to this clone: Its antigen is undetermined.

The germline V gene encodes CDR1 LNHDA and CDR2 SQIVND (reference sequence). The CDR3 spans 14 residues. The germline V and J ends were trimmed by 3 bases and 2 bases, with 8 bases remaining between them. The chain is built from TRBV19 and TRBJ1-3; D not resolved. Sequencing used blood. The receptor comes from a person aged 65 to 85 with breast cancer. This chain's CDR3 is CASSMSVTGNTIYF. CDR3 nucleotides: TGTGCCAGTAGTATGTCAGTTACTGGAAACACCATATATTTT.